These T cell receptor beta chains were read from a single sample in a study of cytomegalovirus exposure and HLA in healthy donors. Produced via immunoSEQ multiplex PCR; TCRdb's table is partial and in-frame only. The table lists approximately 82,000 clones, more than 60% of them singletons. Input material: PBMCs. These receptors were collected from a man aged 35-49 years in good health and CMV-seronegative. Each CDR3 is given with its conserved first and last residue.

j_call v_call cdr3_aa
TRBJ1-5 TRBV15 CATSSTGYNQPQHF
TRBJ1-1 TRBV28 CASSFRGIGTEAFF
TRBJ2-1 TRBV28 CASSLDRGGYNEQFF
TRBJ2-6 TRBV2 CASRSDSSGANVLTF
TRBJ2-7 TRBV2 CASRETSGLPGEQYF
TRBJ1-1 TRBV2 CASSFRGIEAFF
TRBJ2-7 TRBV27 CASSLRESRYEQYF
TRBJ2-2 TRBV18 CASSPGRTLNTGELFF
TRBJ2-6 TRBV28 CASSLGILSGANVLTF
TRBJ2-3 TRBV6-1 CASSEAGLAGVGSQYF
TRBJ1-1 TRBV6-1 CASSATRGSFEAFF
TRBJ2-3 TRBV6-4 CASSYRETDTQYF
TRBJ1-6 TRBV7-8 CASSLVPGQGYSPLHF
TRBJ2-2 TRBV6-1 CASSPDIVGTGELFF
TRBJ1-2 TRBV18 CASNSRGNGYTF